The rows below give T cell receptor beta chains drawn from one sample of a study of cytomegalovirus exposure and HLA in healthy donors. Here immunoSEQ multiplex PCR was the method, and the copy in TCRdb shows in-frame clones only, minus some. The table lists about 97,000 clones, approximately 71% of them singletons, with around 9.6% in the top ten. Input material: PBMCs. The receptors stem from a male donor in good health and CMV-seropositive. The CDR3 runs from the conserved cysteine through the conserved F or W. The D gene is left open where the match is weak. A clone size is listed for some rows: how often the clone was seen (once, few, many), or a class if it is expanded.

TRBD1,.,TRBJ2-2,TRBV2,CASSLNPGTGNTGELFF
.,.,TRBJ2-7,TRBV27,CASSLLGGTYEQYF
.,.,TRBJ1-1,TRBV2,CASSVFMNTEAFF
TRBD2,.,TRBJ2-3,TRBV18,CASSPGLAGGKNTQYF
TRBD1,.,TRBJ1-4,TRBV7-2,CASSPRDRVTEKLFF
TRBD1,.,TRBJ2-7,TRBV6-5,CASSPRQGVGEQYF
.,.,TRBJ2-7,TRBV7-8,CASSLVHSGPYEQYF
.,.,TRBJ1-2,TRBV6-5,CASRPAGTKNYGYTF
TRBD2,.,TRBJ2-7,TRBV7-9,CASSFWGSGSYEQYF
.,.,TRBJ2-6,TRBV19,CASSRGTASGANVLTF
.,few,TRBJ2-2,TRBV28,CASRPPGETGELFF
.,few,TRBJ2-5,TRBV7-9,CSSSLWAGETQYF
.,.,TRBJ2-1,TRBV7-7,CASSLGPNNEQFF
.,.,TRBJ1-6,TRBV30,CAWRDRGSYNSPLHF
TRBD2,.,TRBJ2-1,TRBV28,CASTPGASGRAHWNEQFF
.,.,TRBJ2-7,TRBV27,CASSLYSELLEQYF
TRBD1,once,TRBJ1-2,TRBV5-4,CASSRTTGGGYGYTF
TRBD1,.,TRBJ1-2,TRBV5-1,CASSHPGTGGTHRQGPGYTF
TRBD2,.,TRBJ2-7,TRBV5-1,CASSLAVQRERDEQYF
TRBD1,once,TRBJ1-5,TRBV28,CASSTGGWGNQPQHF
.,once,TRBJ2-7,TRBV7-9,CASSLDGGTREQYF
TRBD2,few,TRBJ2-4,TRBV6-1,CASSEAGYRTSGRYIQYF
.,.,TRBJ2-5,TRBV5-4,CASSHRIQETQYF
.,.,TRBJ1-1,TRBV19,CASSILGGRTEAFF
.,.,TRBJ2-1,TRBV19,CASIGRRQGWQGEQFF
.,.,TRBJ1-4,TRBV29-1,CSVLLSGNEKLFF
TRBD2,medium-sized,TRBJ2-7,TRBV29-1,CSAKISGREHEQYF
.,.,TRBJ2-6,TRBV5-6,CASSFTGAGANVLTF
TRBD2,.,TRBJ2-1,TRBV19,CASSVPGLAYNEQFF
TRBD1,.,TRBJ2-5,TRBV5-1,CASSLGQGETQYF
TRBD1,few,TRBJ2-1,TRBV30,CAWSVLGTGGADEQFF
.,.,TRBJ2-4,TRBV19,CASSLDIGGKNIQYF
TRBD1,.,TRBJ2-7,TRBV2,CASRVQGAGEQYF
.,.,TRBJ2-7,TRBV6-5,CASRLNTGWSYEQYF
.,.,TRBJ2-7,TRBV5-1,CASTKTRDNSYEQYF
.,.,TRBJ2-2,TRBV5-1,CASKVGTSNTGELFF
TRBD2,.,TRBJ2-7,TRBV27,CASSFTTSGSYEQYF
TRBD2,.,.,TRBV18,CASSPTTSGNAYEQYF
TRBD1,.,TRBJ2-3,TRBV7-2,CASSDRGRSDTQYF
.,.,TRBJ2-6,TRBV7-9,CASSPPRSGANVLTF
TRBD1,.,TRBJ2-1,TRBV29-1,CSVEDRGGLSYNEQFF
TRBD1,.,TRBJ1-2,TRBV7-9,CSSSARTQGADGYTF
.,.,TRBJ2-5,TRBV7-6,CASSLGGRQETQYF
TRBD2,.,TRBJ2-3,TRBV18,CASSPSSSGRTGTQYF
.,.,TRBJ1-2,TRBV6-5,CASSYSLGTSPYGYTF
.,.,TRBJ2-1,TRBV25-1,CASSEYTREPHNEQFF
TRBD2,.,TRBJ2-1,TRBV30,CAWLTSGYNEQFF
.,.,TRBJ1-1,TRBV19,CASSLGQSKAFF
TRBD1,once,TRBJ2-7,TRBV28,CATDRASHEQYF
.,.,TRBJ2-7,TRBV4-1,CASSRTDYDNEQYF
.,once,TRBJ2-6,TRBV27,CASGRAGGSGANGLTF
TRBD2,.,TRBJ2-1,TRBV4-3,CASSLGTSGRNEQFF
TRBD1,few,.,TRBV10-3,CAISPGQGLYEQYF
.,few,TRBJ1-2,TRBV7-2,CASSLQGSGYTF
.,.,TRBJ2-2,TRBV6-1,CASSGAGAGIDGELFF
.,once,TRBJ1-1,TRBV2,CASMRTEAFF
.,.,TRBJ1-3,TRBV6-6,CASSYGPWEAGNTIYF
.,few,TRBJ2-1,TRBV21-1,CASSRTGEGQRETYNEQFF
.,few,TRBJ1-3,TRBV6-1,CASARTRNTIYF